The 21 T cell receptor beta chains reported below all come from one sample, sequenced in a study of blood T cell repertoires in COVID-19. TCRdb's copy holds only in-frame clones and misses some; the assay was immunoSEQ multiplex PCR. The table includes roughly 360,000 clones, roughly 77% detected once. Material: peripheral blood. Receptors were obtained from a human donor with acute or convalescent COVID-19. The donor label of this sample is uncertain.

DNA for the CDR3: TGTGCCAGCAGTCAAGGGGTTGCCTATGGCTACACCTTC. Its translation is CASSQGVAYGYTF. This chain links TRBV12-3 or TRBV12-4 with TRBJ1-2, with D possibly TRBD1 on 5 matching bases. This CDR3 spans 13 amino acids. V was trimmed by 5 bases and J by 4 bases, leaving 11 bases between them.

This clone has only one observation. The chain couples TRBV7-9 to TRBJ2-1; TRBD1 aligns across 8 bases. Germline CDR1 is SEHNR and CDR2 is FQNEAQ (reference sequence). Trimming at V came to 5 bases and at J to 1 base, leaving 10 bases not matched to a gene. This CDR3 region has 17 residues. CDR3 in DNA: TGTGCCAGCAGCGAACCCCGGGACAGGCGATCCTACAATGAGCAGTTCTTC. Its translation: CASSEPRDRRSYNEQFF.

The chain joins TRBV2 to TRBJ2-7; TRBD2 aligns across 13 bases. This CDR3 is 16 amino acids long. The J segment lost 3 bases and the V segment lost 6 bases, leaving 8 bases of the junction unmatched. CDR1 is SNHLY, CDR2 FYNNEI, per germline. CDR3 loop: CASRAGLAGVVYEQYF. The CDR3 nucleotides read TGTGCCAGCAGGGCCGGACTAGCGGGGGTAGTCTACGAGCAGTACTTC.

The chain uses TRBV10-3 and TRBJ1-2, with TRBD1 identical over 11 bases. Germline assignment: CDR1 ENHRY and CDR2 SYGVKD. V gave up 2 bases and J gave up 7 bases; unmatched junction bases: 6. The CDR3 length is 15 residues. The CDR3 DNA reads TGTGCCATCAGTGAGAAGGACAGGGGGCGTTTTGGCTACACCTTC. Translated, it gives CAISEKDRGRFGYTF.

The V gene is TRBV20-1, the J gene TRBJ1-4; TRBD1 matches 8 bases. The CDR3 runs 11 residues. V was pared by 7 bases and J by 7 bases, with 2 bases of the junction left unmatched. Germline V gene data show CDR1 as DFQATT and CDR2 as SNEGSKA (reference sequence). The CDR3 nucleotides read TGCAGTGGTACAGGGGGTGAAAAACTGTTTTTT. The encoded protein is CSGTGGEKLFF.

This clone showed up just once. The chain uses TRBV11-2 and TRBJ2-1; tentatively, D is TRBD2 (7 bases). The CDR3 is made up of 12 amino acids. V lost 5 bases, J lost 9 bases, and 11 bases lay in between. Germline V gene lookup returns CDR1 SGHAT and CDR2 FQNNGV. The DNA of the CDR3 is TGTGCCAGCAGCCAGGCGGGGGCTGAGCAGTTCTTC. Its translation is CASSQAGAEQFF.

V usage is TRBV4-1 and J usage is TRBJ1-5; D unclear. The CDR3 is 13 amino acids. V gave up 2 bases and J gave up 8 bases, with 10 bases separating them. The germline V gene encodes CDR1 MGHRA and CDR2 YSYEKL. The CDR3 loop is CASSQREEEPQHF. DNA of the CDR3: TGCGCCAGCAGCCAAAGGGAGGAGGAGCCCCAGCATTTT.

This sequence joins TRBV19 and TRBJ1-1, with 8 bases fitting TRBD1. V dropped 7 bases and J dropped 1; count of bases not matched to a gene: 8. Per the germline V gene, CDR1 is LNHDA and CDR2 is SQIVND (reference sequence). The CDR3 has 15 residues. The CDR3 sequence is CASTRTGIQNTEAFF. The DNA of the CDR3 is TGTGCCAGTACTCGGACAGGGATACAGAACACTGAAGCTTTCTTT.

The CDR3 nucleotides are TGTGCCAGCAGCCCGCCCACAGGGAACACTGAAGCTTTCTTT. It is translated as CASSPPTGNTEAFF. This sequence joins TRBV7-9 and TRBJ1-1; a possible D gene is TRBD1 (5 bases). There are 14 residues in the CDR3. From germline, CDR1 is SEHNR and CDR2 FQNEAQ (reference sequence). Trimming took off 5 bases at V and 1 base at J, with 11 bases between the two ends.

The genes are TRBV27 and TRBJ2-2; 7 bases are a match to TRBD1. The CDR3 runs 15 residues. V lost 6 bases and J lost 0; bases outside the gene matches: 4. CDR1 and CDR2 from the germline V gene are MNHEY and SMNVEV (reference sequence). The CDR3 nucleotides are TGTGCCAGCAGCCCCGGACAGGCGAACACCGGGGAGCTGTTTTTT. Translated: CASSPGQANTGELFF.

This chain uses TRBV3-1 (or the pseudogene TRBV3-2) with TRBJ2-1; 8 bases are a match to TRBD2. Unmatched junction bases numbered 4, after V lost 5 bases and J lost 4 bases. The length of the CDR3 is 14 residues. Germline V lookup: CDR1 LGHDT, CDR2 YNNKEL (reference sequence). CDR3 amino acids: CASSAGTRYNEQFF. The CDR3 coding sequence is TGTGCCAGCAGCGCCGGGACTAGATACAATGAGCAGTTCTTC.

J is TRBJ1-2 and V is TRBV19; possible D gene TRBD1, 5 bases. This CDR3 has 13 residues. The germline gives CDR1 LNHDA, CDR2 SQIVND (reference sequence). Trimming pared 4 bases from V and 4 bases from J, leaving 10 bases between. The CDR3 spells CASSTQAPYGYTF. CDR3 DNA: TGTGCCAGTAGTACACAGGCGCCCTATGGCTACACCTTC.

This clone was seen only a few times. The V and J genes are TRBV7-2 and TRBJ2-1, with 15 bases matching TRBD2. The CDR3 runs 17 residues. Germline CDR1 and CDR2: SGHTA and FQGNSA. Germline trimming cut 4 bases from V and 8 bases from J; bases unmatched to any gene: 9. Written as DNA, the CDR3 is TGTGCCAGCAGCTCCGGGTCCGGGACTAGCGGGGGGTATGAGCAGTTCTTC. This translates into CASSSGSGTSGGYEQFF.

This sequence joins TRBV3-1 (or the pseudogene TRBV3-2) and TRBJ1-5, with D possibly TRBD1 on 5 matching bases. The V gene's germline CDR1 is LGHDT and CDR2 YNNKEL (reference sequence). Trimming shortened V by 0 bases and J by 6 bases, and 12 bases separated the two germline ends. The CDR3 runs 15 residues. The CDR3 coding sequence is TGTGCCAGCAGCCAAGATTGGGGGGGTGGTCAGCCCCAGCATTTT. This translates into CASSQDWGGGQPQHF.

The chain joins TRBV24-1 to TRBJ2-3; TRBD2 agrees at 7 bases. CDR3 length: 17 residues. V lost 4 bases, J lost 1 base, and 10 bases stayed unmatched. CDR1 and CDR2 (germline): KGHDR, SFDVKD. The CDR3 bases are TGTGCCACCAGTGACCCTGTTCTGGGGGGGGGCACAGATACGCAGTATTTT. It encodes CATSDPVLGGGTDTQYF.

The CDR3 DNA follows: TGCGCCAGCAGCTTGGCCCTGGGCGGGAGGGGATACGAGCAGTACTTC. Its protein product is CASSLALGGRGYEQYF. The chain recombines TRBV5-1 with TRBJ2-7; TRBD2 matches 9 bases. Germline V gives CDR1 SGHRS, CDR2 YFSETQ. V was clipped by 0 bases and J by 4 bases; unmatched bases: 8. This CDR3 contains 16 residues.

V usage is TRBV5-5 and J usage is TRBJ1-5; D is undetermined. Trimming removed 0 bases at V and 4 bases at J, with 8 bases between. Per the germline V gene, CDR1 is SGHKS and CDR2 is YYEKEE (reference sequence). The CDR3 consists of 14 residues. CDR3 DNA: TGTGCCAGCAGCTTGGACGGGGTGAATCAGCCCCAGCATTTT. Protein: CASSLDGVNQPQHF.

The CDR3 protein is CAWSQGLYQPQHF. CDR3 DNA: TGTGCCTGGAGTCAGGGATTATATCAGCCCCAGCATTTT. The chain employs TRBV30 and TRBJ1-5, with a weak D call TRBD1 (5 bases). The V end lost 2 bases, the J end lost 5 bases, and 10 bases lay between the germline ends. Germline CDR1 reads GTSNPN; CDR2 reads SVGIG (reference sequence). CDR3 length: 13 residues. The complete variable domain, with remaining parts taken from reference TRBV30 and TRBJ1-5, reads SQTIHQWPATLVQPVGSPLSLECTVEGTSNPNLYWYRQAAGRGLQLLFYSVGIGQISSEVPQNLSASRPQDRQFILSSKKLLLSDSGFYLCAWSQGLYQPQHFGDGTRLSIL.

The V gene is TRBV12-2, the J gene TRBJ2-1; TRBD1, the table's D call, lacks a check against the DNA. TRBV12-2 is deemed a pseudogene. The CDR3 loop spans 13 amino acids. The CDR3 loop is CASRPDYRDEQFF. The DNA of the CDR3 is TGTGCAAGTCGCCCCGACTACAGGGATGAGCAGTTCTTC.

This chain connects TRBV5-1 to TRBJ2-5; 11 nucleotides line up with TRBD2. Unmatched junction bases numbered 7, after V lost 4 bases and J lost 5 bases. Germline loops: CDR1 SGHRS, CDR2 YFSETQ. The CDR3 is 15 residues long. In nucleotides, the CDR3 is TGCGCCAGCAGCGAGACTAGCGGGACGCGGGAGACCCAGTACTTC. Protein: CASSETSGTRETQYF.

This clone was recorded only once. The gene calls are TRBV19 and TRBJ1-4; D may be TRBD1 (6 bases). This CDR3 contains 15 residues. Trimming took off 4 bases at V and 4 bases at J, with 13 bases between the two ends. CDR1 is LNHDA and CDR2 is SQIVND in the germline V gene (reference sequence). The DNA for the CDR3 is TGTGCCAGTAGTAGGTCAAGGGGGATTAATGAAAAACTGTTTTTT. This sequence encodes CASSRSRGINEKLFF.